These 29 T cell receptor beta chains came from one sample sequenced in a study of T cell responses to AZD1222 COVID-19 vaccine. Libraries were prepared by immunoSEQ multiplex PCR; TCRdb keeps only in-frame clonotypes and omits some of them. This repertoire shows more than 70,000 clones, approximately 90% found once; its top ten account for over 1.2%. Sample: peripheral blood, taken on day 0 of AZD1222 vaccination. Receptors were obtained from an adult in good health.

The chain uses TRBV29-1 and TRBJ2-3, with 7 bases that match TRBD2. CDR3 length: 15 amino acids. The V and J ends lost 4 bases and 0 bases, in that order; junction bases with no gene match: 7. Germline V lookup: CDR1 SQVTM, CDR2 ANQGSEA. CDR3 amino acids: CSVGGSGTSTDTQYF. For the CDR3, the DNA is TGCAGCGTTGGAGGCAGCGGGACTAGCACAGATACGCAGTATTTT.

This chain uses TRBV7-9 with TRBJ2-7; D remains unclear. The V gene lost 5 bases and the J gene lost 2 bases, with 19 bases spanning the gap. CDR3 length: 16 residues. Germline CDR1 and CDR2: SEHNR and FQNEAQ (reference sequence). The CDR3: CASSDKFGSPTYEQYF. As DNA, the CDR3 is TGTGCCAGCAGCGACAAATTCGGGTCACCAACCTACGAGCAGTACTTC.

CDR3 nucleotides: TGTGCCAGCAGTCCCGACAGGGGGGGGAACACTGAAGCTTTCTTT. This encodes CASSPDRGGNTEAFF. V is TRBV6-5 and J is TRBJ1-1, with 9 bases matching TRBD1. Germline-derived CDR1 and CDR2 are MNHEY and SVGAGI. The trim removed 5 bases at V and 1 base at J, leaving 5 bases unmatched. The CDR3 sequence is 15 residues long.

A single count supports this clone. This chain joins TRBV7-9 and TRBJ1-2; possible D gene TRBD1, 5 bases. Trimming stripped 5 bases from V and 7 bases from J, with 20 bases between. The CDR3 extends over 15 amino acids. Per germline, CDR1 SEHNR and CDR2 FQNEAQ (reference sequence). CDR3 sequence: CASSLVVGSGGGYTF. The CDR3 DNA follows: TGTGCCAGCAGCCTGGTTGTTGGCTCCGGGGGTGGCTACACCTTC.

This sequence joins TRBV4-2 and TRBJ2-4; 8 bases agree with TRBD2. The germline V gene has CDR1 LGHNA and CDR2 YNFKEQ. Losses at the gene ends were 4 bases for V and 0 bases for J; bases not matched to a gene: 11. The CDR3 consists of 18 residues. The DNA for the CDR3 is TGTGCCAGCAGCCCCCGGGGGGGCGCACCCGTAGCCAAAAACATTCAGTACTTC. It is translated as CASSPRGGAPVAKNIQYF.

This chain connects TRBV7-2 to TRBJ1-2; D is perhaps TRBD1 (6 bases). CDR1 and CDR2 from the germline V gene are SGHTA and FQGNSA. The CDR3 extends over 13 amino acids. Between the trimmed V and J ends, which lost 5 bases and 5 bases, there was a span of 12 bases. The CDR3 reads CASSLGGGYGYTF. CDR3 sequence (DNA): TGTGCCAGCAGCCTAGGGGGAGGGTATGGCTACACCTTC.

CDR3 bases: TGTGCCAGCAGAGTAACAGGGCAGAATGGCTACACCTTC. Translation gives CASRVTGQNGYTF. The chain carries TRBV11-2 and TRBJ1-2; tentative D call: TRBD1 (6 bases). Trimming stripped 6 bases from V and 6 bases from J, with 14 bases between. Germline CDR1 reads SGHAT; CDR2 reads FQNNGV. The CDR3 runs to 13 residues.

J is TRBJ2-5 and V is TRBV18; D remains unclear. This CDR3 has 14 residues. V gave up 4 bases and J gave up 5 bases, with 14 bases separating them. From germline, CDR1 is KGHSH and CDR2 LQKENI. The CDR3: CASSQKRVWETQYF. Written as DNA, the CDR3 is TGTGCCAGCTCACAGAAAAGGGTGTGGGAGACCCAGTACTTC.

This chain joins TRBV6-5 and TRBJ1-2; maybe TRBD1 (6 bases). This CDR3 is 15 amino acids long. The V and J ends lost 5 bases and 2 bases respectively, with 15 bases between them. Germline CDR1 MNHEY, CDR2 SVGAGI. CDR3 sequence (DNA): TGTGCCAGCAGTAGGACAGAGTCTTCCAACTATGGCTACACCTTC. This codes for CASSRTESSNYGYTF.

The V call is TRBV11-2, the J call TRBJ2-7; 9 nucleotides match TRBD2. Trimming at V came to 2 bases and at J to 4 bases, leaving 15 bases not matched to a gene. The CDR3 length is 18 residues. Germline V CDR1 and CDR2: SGHAT, FQNNGV. The CDR3, as DNA: TGTGCCAGCAGCTTAACAGCGGGAGGACCGACGGGGCGTTACGAGCAGTACTTC. Translating gives CASSLTAGGPTGRYEQYF.

This rearrangement joins TRBV19 to TRBJ2-6, with D perhaps assigned TRBD1 or TRBD2 (5 bases each). Trimming left V 7 bases short and J 0 bases short, with 13 bases between. The CDR3 loop spans 16 amino acids. The V gene's germline CDR1 is LNHDA and CDR2 SQIVND (reference sequence). This chain's CDR3 is CASKLGTGSGANVLTF. CDR3 DNA sequence: TGTGCCAGTAAACTGGGGACGGGCTCTGGGGCCAACGTCCTGACTTTC.

The V gene is TRBV6-5, the J gene TRBJ2-7; D is unresolved. The CDR3 length is 13 residues. Trimming pared 4 bases from V and 3 bases from J, leaving 10 bases between. In germline, CDR1 is MNHEY, CDR2 SVGAGI. The CDR3 region has the DNA TGTGCCAGCAGTTCGAGCACATTCTACGAGCAGTACTTC. It translates to CASSSSTFYEQYF.

This clone showed up just once. The genes are TRBV5-8 and TRBJ2-4, with TRBD2 as a possible D gene (7 bases). CDR1 is SGHTS, CDR2 YDEGEE, per germline. The V end lost 0 bases, the J end lost 5 bases, and 18 bases lay between the germline ends. This CDR3 region has 17 residues. CDR3 protein: CASSLADQWGGENIQYF. CDR3 nucleotides: TGTGCCAGCAGCTTGGCGGATCAGTGGGGGGGCGAAAACATTCAGTACTTC.

This clone appeared a few times. The chain combines TRBV5-1 with TRBJ2-2; perhaps TRBD1 as D (5 bases). CDR1 is SGHRS, CDR2 YFSETQ, per germline. This CDR3 is 14 amino acids long. Trimming removed 5 bases from V and 6 bases from J, with 14 bases in between. CDR3 protein: CASRGRVGPGELFF. In DNA, the CDR3 is TGCGCCAGCAGGGGCAGGGTAGGGCCCGGGGAGCTGTTTTTT.

This chain links TRBV5-1 with TRBJ1-4; no clear D. The length of the CDR3 is 13 residues. Trimming left V 9 bases short and J 4 bases short, with 13 bases between. CDR1 and CDR2 from the germline V gene are SGHRS and YFSETQ. CDR3 residues: CATKNSLNEKLFF. The CDR3 DNA reads TGCGCCACCAAAAACAGCCTTAATGAAAAACTGTTTTTT.

The chain employs TRBV5-8 and TRBJ2-7, with TRBD2 identical over 8 bases. Germline assignment: CDR1 SGHTS and CDR2 YDEGEE. CDR3 length equals 15 residues. J gave up 4 bases and V 4 bases, and 10 bases lay outside the gene matches. The CDR3 DNA reads TGTGCCAGCAGCCGGGGTGGACTAGCTGTTTACGAGCAGTACTTC. Its protein is CASSRGGLAVYEQYF.

The chain employs TRBV19 and TRBJ1-5, with TRBD1 as a possible D gene (6 bases). This CDR3 spans 13 amino acids. In germline, CDR1 is LNHDA, CDR2 SQIVND (reference sequence). The ends were cut back, 4 bases at V and 11 bases at J, with 15 bases in the middle. CDR3 DNA sequence: TGTGCCAGTAGTAGGGAGGGGGGTAGGACCCAGCATTTT. Translation gives CASSREGGRTQHF.

The chain links TRBV12-3 or TRBV12-4 to TRBJ2-2; D is undetermined. The CDR3 loop spans 13 amino acids. Trimming took off 3 bases at V and 6 bases at J, with 8 bases between the two ends. DNA for the CDR3: TGTGCCAGCAGTTTGAGAGCGTCCGGGGAGCTGTTTTTT. It codes for CASSLRASGELFF.

The V call is TRBV27, the J call TRBJ2-1; D might be TRBD2 (5 bases). The CDR3 is 15 residues long. With 2 bases removed from V and 5 bases from J, the gap between germline ends came to 13 bases. CDR1 is MNHEY and CDR2 is SMNVEV in the germline V gene (reference sequence). In DNA, the CDR3 is TGTGCCAGCAGTTTAAGGAGGTCAGAAAACAATGAGCAGTTCTTC. Translation gives CASSLRRSENNEQFF.

The chain combines TRBV7-9 with TRBJ2-1; TRBD2 agrees at 7 bases. CDR1 is SEHNR, CDR2 FQNEAQ, per germline (reference sequence). The J segment lost 0 bases and the V segment lost 3 bases, leaving 8 bases of the junction unmatched. This CDR3 region has 17 residues. The CDR3 sequence is CASSFRSGGYSYNEQFF. CDR3 bases: TGTGCCAGCAGCTTTCGGTCGGGAGGATACTCCTACAATGAGCAGTTCTTC.

The chain couples TRBV5-8 to TRBJ1-6, with D tentatively TRBD1 (5 bases). The CDR3 loop spans 15 amino acids. Germline-derived CDR1 and CDR2 are SGHTS and YDEGEE. The germline V and J ends were trimmed by 6 bases and 9 bases, with 19 bases remaining between them. CDR3 DNA: TGTGCCAGCACCCTACAGGAACTCCCGGGTTCACCCCTCCACTTT. Encoded protein: CASTLQELPGSPLHF.

This sequence joins TRBV27 and TRBJ1-6; TRBD1 aligns across 7 bases. Germline values: CDR1 MNHEY, CDR2 SMNVEV (reference sequence). The CDR3 sequence is 15 residues long. V shed 6 bases, J shed 6 bases, and the junction held 8 bases outside the gene matches. The CDR3 bases are TGTGCCAGCAGCTCAGGGGGAGCTGGTAATTCACCCCTCCACTTT. This sequence encodes CASSSGGAGNSPLHF.

J is TRBJ1-1 and V is TRBV6-5; D is possibly TRBD1 (5 bases). V was clipped by 5 bases and J by 3 bases, with 10 bases between them. This CDR3 has 13 amino acids. Germline lookup yields CDR1 MNHEY and CDR2 SVGAGI. In nucleotides, the CDR3 is TGTGCCAGCAGTACGGGGCAGCACACTGAAGCTTTCTTT. Its protein product is CASSTGQHTEAFF.

The chain joins TRBV14 to TRBJ1-1; tentatively, D is TRBD1 (5 bases). V lost 1 base and J 5 bases, leaving 14 bases between the germline ends. The CDR3 contains 15 residues. The germline gives CDR1 SGHDN, CDR2 FVKESK. CDR3 bases: TGTGCCAGCAGCCAAGGAAACGGGGGGATAACTGAAGCTTTCTTT. It codes for CASSQGNGGITEAFF.

V gene TRBV7-2 combines with J gene TRBJ2-2, with D possibly TRBD1 on 6 matching bases. The ends were cut back, 9 bases at V and 5 bases at J, with 16 bases in the middle. In germline, CDR1 is SGHTA, CDR2 FQGNSA. The CDR3 is 14 residues long. CDR3 sequence reads: CASGAHRETGELFF. CDR3 bases: TGTGCCAGTGGAGCGCACAGGGAAACCGGGGAGCTGTTTTTT.

J is TRBJ2-1 and V is TRBV9, with D maybe TRBD2 (6 bases). Germline V lookup: CDR1 SGDLS, CDR2 YYNGEE. The V and J ends lost 4 bases and 5 bases respectively, with 13 bases between them. CDR3 length: 14 amino acids. The CDR3 coding sequence is TGTGCCAGCAGCAGGAGGGTAGCGAACAATGAGCAGTTCTTC. It is translated as CASSRRVANNEQFF.

The V and J genes are TRBV4-2 and TRBJ2-1; D is uncertain. There are 13 residues in the CDR3. The germline V gene encodes CDR1 LGHNA and CDR2 YNFKEQ. Between the trimmed V and J ends, which lost 2 bases and 8 bases, there was a span of 10 bases. CDR3 sequence reads: CASSQSLEYEQFF. The CDR3 coding sequence is TGTGCCAGCAGCCAAAGCCTAGAATATGAGCAGTTCTTC.

This clone was detected once. The chain employs TRBV11-2 and TRBJ2-7; tentatively, D is TRBD1 (6 bases). The CDR3 contains 12 residues. Looked up from germline, CDR1 is SGHAT and CDR2 is FQNNGV. V was shortened by 6 bases and J by 3 bases, with 9 bases between the two germline ends. The CDR3 loop is CASSPDSYEQYF. The CDR3 nucleotides are TGTGCCAGCAGTCCGGACAGCTACGAGCAGTACTTC.

This rearrangement joins TRBV5-1 to TRBJ1-5; D remains unclear. The germline V and J ends were trimmed by 0 bases and 0 bases, with 4 bases remaining between them. The CDR3 runs 14 residues. CDR1 is SGHRS, CDR2 YFSETQ, per germline. In DNA form, the CDR3 reads TGCGCCAGCAGCTTGGGGTCTAGCAATCAGCCCCAGCATTTT. It encodes CASSLGSSNQPQHF.